A single sample is the source of the 27 T cell receptor beta chains below, sequenced in a study of resident and recirculating memory T cells in vitiligo. Some clones are missing from TCRdb's copy, which holds only in-frame ones; the method was immunoSEQ multiplex PCR. Among approximately 69,000 clones, approximately 89% were seen once, and the ten largest hold around 4.9%. The sequenced sample consisted of blood. These receptors all stem from a male donor with vitiligo.

This chain joins TRBV7-2 and TRBJ2-7, with D possibly matching TRBD2 (5 bases). Germline CDR1 and CDR2: SGHTA and FQGNSA. The CDR3 loop spans 14 amino acids. Deletions cut 4 bases from V and 1 base from J, with 11 bases between. The CDR3 DNA sequence: TGTGCCAGCAGCTCGTACGAGGGTTCCTACGAGCAGTACTTC. It yields the protein CASSSYEGSYEQYF. Variable domain in full (rest from reference TRBV7-2 and TRBJ2-7): GAGVSQSPSNKVTEKGKDVELRCDPISGHTALYWYRQSLGQGLEFLIYFQGNSAPDKSGLPSDRFSAERTGGSVSTLTIQRTQQEDSAVYLCASSSYEGSYEQYFGPGTRLTVT.

This rearrangement joins TRBV4-2 to TRBJ2-1, with 7 bases matching TRBD2. The V segment lost 0 bases and the J segment 4 bases; nucleotides outside the gene matches: 12. The CDR3 is 18 residues long. CDR1 is LGHNA, CDR2 YNFKEQ, per germline. CDR3 sequence reads: CASSQEPRASGGYNEQFF. DNA for the CDR3: TGTGCCAGCAGCCAAGAACCTCGGGCTAGCGGCGGGTACAATGAGCAGTTCTTC.

As to this clone: As the CDR3 is not closed by the conserved phenylalanine or tryptophan, this likely results from a read error. Because the CDR3's place on the DNA is in doubt, the DNA is left out and the CDR3 is given as listed by TCRdb. This chain connects TRBV6-1 to TRBJ2-7; the D call in the table, TRBD1, was not verified against the DNA. The CDR3 comprises 12 residues, both ends counted. CDR1 and CDR2 from the germline V gene are MNHNS and SASEGT. The CDR3 loop reads CASSEAPRGLTL.

The chain joins TRBV9 to TRBJ2-1; 8 bases map to TRBD1. The ends lost 4 bases at V and 5 bases at J; junction bases unmatched: 11. Germline V gene data show CDR1 as SGDLS and CDR2 as YYNGEE. The CDR3 is 16 amino acids. The CDR3 sequence: CASSRTGPSGNNEQFF. DNA of the CDR3: TGTGCCAGCAGCCGGACAGGGCCAAGTGGGAACAATGAGCAGTTCTTC.

This clone was counted a single time. CDR3 sequence (DNA): TGTGCCAGCACCGACAGAACAACTAATGAAAAACTGTTTTTT. Encoded protein: CASTDRTTNEKLFF. The chain couples TRBV2 to TRBJ1-4; a weak D match, TRBD1 (5 bases). Trimming stripped 7 bases from V and 0 bases from J, with 9 bases between. This CDR3 contains 14 residues. The germline gives CDR1 SNHLY, CDR2 FYNNEI.

The J gene is TRBJ2-5, the V gene TRBV5-5; TRBD1 aligns across 10 bases. CDR1 SGHKS and CDR2 YYEKEE come from the germline V gene (reference sequence). Trimming at V came to 4 bases and at J to 5 bases, leaving 5 bases not matched to a gene. The CDR3 sequence is 14 residues long. The CDR3 region has the DNA TGTGCCAGCAGCCCCCGGGGACAGGGGGAGACCCAGTACTTC. Its protein product is CASSPRGQGETQYF.

This chain connects TRBV11-3 to TRBJ2-4; D is possibly TRBD2 (5 bases). The CDR3 has 15 amino acids. Trimming shortened V by 5 bases and J by 0 bases, and 11 bases separated the two germline ends. The germline gives CDR1 SGHNT, CDR2 YENEEA. The CDR3 here is CASSQDFLAKNIQYF. The CDR3 bases are TGTGCCAGCAGCCAGGACTTCTTAGCCAAAAACATTCAGTACTTC.

This chain connects TRBV10-2 to TRBJ1-3; D unresolved. Trimming took off 8 bases at V and 2 bases at J, with 22 bases between the two ends. The CDR3 consists of 17 residues. Germline CDR1 is WSHSY and CDR2 is SAAADI. The CDR3, as DNA: TGCGCCAGCCCGGGTGTGGCTTGTGTGTTAACTGGAAACACCATATATTTT. Its protein product is CASPGVACVLTGNTIYF.

The chain is built from TRBV6-5 and TRBJ2-5, with D perhaps matching TRBD2 (7 bases). Germline V gene lookup returns CDR1 MNHEY and CDR2 SVGAGI. V was clipped by 2 bases and J by 5 bases, with 15 bases between them. The CDR3 spans 15 residues. DNA for the CDR3: TGTGCCAGCAGTTACGAAGAGGGGGGGTTGGAGACCCAGTACTTC. It translates to CASSYEEGGLETQYF.

The chain employs TRBV6-5 and TRBJ2-5; no firm D call. Germline assignment: CDR1 MNHEY and CDR2 SVGAGI. The CDR3 runs 14 residues. Trimming stripped 0 bases from V and 5 bases from J, with 10 bases between. The CDR3 DNA sequence: TGTGCCAGCAGTTACTCGACAAACACCGAGACCCAGTACTTC. It yields the protein CASSYSTNTETQYF.

The genes are TRBV7-8 and TRBJ2-3; maybe TRBD1 (5 bases). Trimming took 2 bases from V and 4 from J, leaving 13 bases between them. CDR1 and CDR2 (germline): SGHVS, FQNEAQ. This CDR3 is built from 15 residues. CDR3 sequence: CASSLRAGNPDTQYF. CDR3 sequence (DNA): TGTGCCAGCAGCTTAAGGGCAGGGAACCCAGATACGCAGTATTTT. Using reference TRBV7-8 and TRBJ2-3 for the parts outside the CDR3, the full variable domain is GAGVSQSPRYKVAKRGQDVALRCDPISGHVSLFWYQQALGQGPEFLTYFQNEAQLDKSGLPSDRFFAERPEGSVSTLKIQRTQQEDSAVYLCASSLRAGNPDTQYFGPGTRLTVL.

The chain is built from TRBV7-9 and TRBJ2-2, with D tentatively TRBD2 (6 bases). The CDR3 contains 15 residues. Germline V gene lookup returns CDR1 SEHNR and CDR2 FQNEAQ (reference sequence). Trimming removed 5 bases at V and 5 bases at J, with 15 bases between. The chain's CDR3 is CASSADGGKTGELFF. The CDR3 coding sequence is TGTGCCAGCAGCGCCGATGGAGGGAAAACCGGGGAGCTGTTTTTT.

The chain carries TRBV19 and TRBJ2-2, with 8 bases aligning to TRBD1. The CDR3 runs 17 residues. Germline trimming cut 8 bases from V and 1 base from J; bases unmatched to any gene: 12. Per the germline V gene, CDR1 is LNHDA and CDR2 is SQIVND (reference sequence). CDR3 in amino acids: CASLPLKGTGNTGELFF. CDR3 nucleotides: TGTGCCAGTCTTCCCCTCAAAGGGACAGGGAACACCGGGGAGCTGTTTTTT.

This chain connects TRBV18 to TRBJ1-3; TRBD1 matches 7 bases. In germline, CDR1 is KGHSH, CDR2 LQKENI. CDR3 length: 15 amino acids. Trimming cost V 6 bases and J 4 bases; bases outside gene matches: 9. The CDR3 sequence: CASSATGTLGNTIYF. Written as DNA, the CDR3 is TGTGCCAGCTCCGCGACAGGGACTCTCGGAAACACCATATATTTT.

This clone has a handful of counts. V is TRBV5-1 and J is TRBJ1-1, with a weak D call TRBD1 (5 bases). Germline-derived CDR1 and CDR2 are SGHRS and YFSETQ. The V end was cut by 1 base, the J end by 6 bases, with 10 bases between. The CDR3 loop spans 13 amino acids. The chain's CDR3 is CASSLNGGPEAFF. The DNA for the CDR3 is TGCGCCAGCAGCTTGAACGGGGGTCCTGAAGCTTTCTTT. The full variable domain, with the rest looked up from reference TRBV5-1 and TRBJ1-1, is KAGVTQTPRYLIKTRGQQVTLSCSPISGHRSVSWYQQTPGQGLQFLFEYFSETQRNKGNFPGRFSGRQFSNSRSEMNVSTLELGDSALYLCASSLNGGPEAFFGQGTRLTVV.

The J gene is TRBJ1-2, the V gene TRBV7-2; D gene unclear. CDR1 is SGHTA, CDR2 FQGNSA, per germline. The CDR3 spans 16 residues. With 1 base removed from V and 3 bases from J, the gap between germline ends came to 15 bases. The CDR3, as DNA: TGTGCCAGCAGCTTAGATCATCTAAGCACCCACTATGGCTACACCTTC. This gives the protein CASSLDHLSTHYGYTF.

The J gene is TRBJ1-6, the V gene TRBV25-1, with TRBD1 matching over 10 bases. This CDR3 is 15 amino acids long. V dropped 2 bases and J dropped 10; count of bases not matched to a gene: 5. Germline V gives CDR1 MGHDK, CDR2 SYGVNS. CDR3 amino acids: CASSEGTGDFSPLHF. DNA of the CDR3: TGTGCCAGCAGTGAAGGGACAGGGGACTTCTCACCCCTCCACTTT. The complete variable domain, with remaining parts taken from reference TRBV25-1 and TRBJ1-6, reads EADIYQTPRYLVIGTGKKITLECSQTMGHDKMYWYQQDPGMELHLIHYSYGVNSTEKGDLSSESTVSRIRTEHFPLTLESARPSHTSQYLCASSEGTGDFSPLHFGNGTRLTVT.

The chain links TRBV19 to TRBJ1-1; unclear D gene. The CDR3 has 13 residues. Trimming shortened V by 2 bases and J by 1 base, and 5 bases separated the two germline ends. CDR1 is LNHDA and CDR2 is SQIVND in the germline V gene (reference sequence). This CDR3 is CASSISGNTEAFF. The CDR3 DNA reads TGTGCCAGTAGTATATCGGGGAACACTGAAGCTTTCTTT. Based on the CDR3 plus reference TRBV19 and TRBJ1-1, the full variable domain is DGGITQSPKYLFRKEGQNVTLSCEQNLNHDAMYWYRQDPGQGLRLIYYSQIVNDFQKGDIAEGYSVSREKKESFPLTVTSAQKNPTAFYLCASSISGNTEAFFGQGTRLTVV.

The chain combines TRBV19 with TRBJ2-7; D gene ambiguous. V was cut by 4 bases and J by 0 bases, with 10 bases left in between. Germline CDR1 LNHDA, CDR2 SQIVND (reference sequence). This CDR3 region has 14 residues. The CDR3 DNA reads as TGTGCCAGTAGTAAGGTGAGGAGCTCCTACGAGCAGTACTTC. Translated: CASSKVRSSYEQYF.

The CDR3: CASEQGYQETQYF. CDR3 DNA: TGTGCCAGCGAACAGGGATACCAAGAGACCCAGTACTTC. This chain joins TRBV2 and TRBJ2-5, with D possibly matching TRBD1 (6 bases). The CDR3 sequence is 13 residues long. From germline, CDR1 is SNHLY and CDR2 FYNNEI. The V and J ends lost 8 bases and 0 bases respectively, with 10 bases between them.

The chain employs TRBV4-2 and TRBJ1-3; D call uncertain. Germline loops: CDR1 LGHNA, CDR2 YNFKEQ. Between the trimmed V and J ends, which lost 2 bases and 0 bases, there was a span of 8 bases. The CDR3 is 15 amino acids. The CDR3: CASSQPGLSGNTIYF. The CDR3 bases are TGTGCCAGCAGCCAACCAGGACTCTCTGGAAACACCATATATTTT.

This clone was recorded once. This chain joins TRBV4-1 and TRBJ2-7, with TRBD1 identical over 8 bases. This CDR3 is built from 16 residues. CDR1 and CDR2 from the germline V gene are MGHRA and YSYEKL. J gave up 5 bases and V 1 base, and 10 bases lay outside the gene matches. CDR3 nucleotide sequence: TGCGCCAGCAGCCAAGCGCCCGACAGGGGAGCCAACGAGCAGTACTTC. Its translation: CASSQAPDRGANEQYF.

This clone appeared a single time. This chain links TRBV30 with TRBJ2-5; D is perhaps TRBD1 (5 bases). The CDR3 is 11 amino acids. V lost 5 bases and J 4 bases, leaving 8 bases between the germline ends. Germline assignment: CDR1 GTSNPN and CDR2 SVGIG (reference sequence). The CDR3: CAWSGLETQYF. The DNA for the CDR3 is TGTGCCTGGTCAGGGTTAGAGACCCAGTACTTC.

The V gene is TRBV18, the J gene TRBJ1-6; TRBD1 might be the D (6 bases). The CDR3 consists of 13 residues. V gave up 8 bases and J gave up 9 bases, with 14 bases separating them. CDR1 is KGHSH, CDR2 LQKENI, per germline. In DNA form, the CDR3 reads TGTGCCAGCACGGGGGGGCCCATTTCACCCCTCCACTTT. Its protein product is CASTGGPISPLHF. Filled out from reference TRBV18 and TRBJ1-6, the complete variable domain reads NAGVMQNPRHLVRRRGQEARLRCSPMKGHSHVYWYRQLPEEGLKFMVYLQKENIIDESGMPKERFSAEFPKEGPSILRIQQVVRGDSAAYFCASTGGPISPLHFGNGTRLTVT.

This chain connects TRBV7-7 to TRBJ2-3; 12 positions agree with TRBD2. Germline-derived CDR1 and CDR2 are SSHAT and FNYEAQ (reference sequence). This CDR3 comprises 16 residues. The J segment lost 4 bases and the V segment lost 5 bases, leaving 7 bases of the junction unmatched. The CDR3 loop reads CASSPDGLAGPDTQYF. The CDR3 coding sequence is TGTGCCAGCAGCCCAGACGGACTAGCGGGGCCAGATACGCAGTATTTT. Based on the CDR3 plus reference TRBV7-7 and TRBJ2-3, the full variable domain is GAGVSQSPRYKVTKRGQDVTLRCDPISSHATLYWYQQALGQGPEFLTYFNYEAQPDKSGLPSDRFSAERPEGSISTLTIQRTEQRDSAMYRCASSPDGLAGPDTQYFGPGTRLTVL.

This clone was seen only a few times. The chain links TRBV5-6 to TRBJ2-2; D remains unclear. Germline V gene sequence: CDR1 SGHDT, CDR2 YYEEEE. The V end lost 4 bases, the J end lost 0 bases, and 10 bases lay between the germline ends. The CDR3 is made up of 15 amino acids. The CDR3 loop reads CASSLWAANTGELFF. The CDR3 nucleotides are TGTGCCAGCAGCCTGTGGGCCGCGAACACCGGGGAGCTGTTTTTT.

V is TRBV27 and J is TRBJ2-1, with 10 bases lining up with TRBD1. V lost 4 bases and J lost 2; bases outside the gene matches: 2. Germline V lookup: CDR1 MNHEY, CDR2 SMNVEV (reference sequence). This CDR3 is built from 15 residues. The CDR3 nucleotides are TGTGCCAGCAGTTCCGGGACAGGGGCCTACAATGAGCAGTTCTTC. The encoded protein is CASSSGTGAYNEQFF.